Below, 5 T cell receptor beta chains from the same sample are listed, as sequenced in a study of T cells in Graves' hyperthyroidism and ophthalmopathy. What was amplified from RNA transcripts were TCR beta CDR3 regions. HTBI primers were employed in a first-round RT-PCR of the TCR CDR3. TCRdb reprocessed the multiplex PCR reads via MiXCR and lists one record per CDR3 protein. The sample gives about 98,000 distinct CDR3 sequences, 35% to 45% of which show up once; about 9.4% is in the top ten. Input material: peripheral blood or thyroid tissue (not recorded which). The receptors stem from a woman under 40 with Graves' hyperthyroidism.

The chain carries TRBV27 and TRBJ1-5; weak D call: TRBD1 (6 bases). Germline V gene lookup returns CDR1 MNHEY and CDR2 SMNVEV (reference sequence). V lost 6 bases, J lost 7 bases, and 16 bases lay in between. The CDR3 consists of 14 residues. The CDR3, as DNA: TGTGCCAGCAGCCCGATCCGGGGGCAGCAGCCCCAGCATTTT. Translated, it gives CASSPIRGQQPQHF.

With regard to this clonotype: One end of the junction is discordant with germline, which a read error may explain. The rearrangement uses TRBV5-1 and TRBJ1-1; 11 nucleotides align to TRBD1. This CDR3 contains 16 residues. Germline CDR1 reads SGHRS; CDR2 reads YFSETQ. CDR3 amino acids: CASSRPGQGANTEAFF. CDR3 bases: TGTGCCAGCAGCCGACCCGGACAGGGGGCGAACACTGAAGCTTTCTTT.

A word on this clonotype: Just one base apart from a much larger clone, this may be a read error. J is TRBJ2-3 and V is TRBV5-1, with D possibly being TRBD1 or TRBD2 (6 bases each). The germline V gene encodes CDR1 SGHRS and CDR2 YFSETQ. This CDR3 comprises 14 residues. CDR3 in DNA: TGCGCCAGCAGCAGGAGGGGGGAAACAGATATGCAGTATTTT. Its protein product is CASSRRGETDMQYF.

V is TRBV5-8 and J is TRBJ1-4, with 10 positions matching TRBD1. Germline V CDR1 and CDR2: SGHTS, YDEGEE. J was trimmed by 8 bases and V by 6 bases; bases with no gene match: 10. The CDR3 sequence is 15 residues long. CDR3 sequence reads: CASTHRGTGDEKLFF. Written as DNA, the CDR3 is TGTGCCAGCACACACCGCGGGACAGGGGACGAAAAACTGTTTTTT.

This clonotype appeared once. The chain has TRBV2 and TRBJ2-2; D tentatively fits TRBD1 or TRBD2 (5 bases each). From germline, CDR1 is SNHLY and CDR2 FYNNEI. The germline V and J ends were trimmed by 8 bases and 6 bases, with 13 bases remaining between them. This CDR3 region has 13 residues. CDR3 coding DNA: TGTGCCAGCCGGGACCGCGAAGCCGGGGAGCTGTTTTTT. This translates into CASRDREAGELFF.